A selection of T cell receptor beta chains follows, all from one sample in a study of T cell repertoires in cytomegalovirus infection. One entry per CDR3 protein results from TCRdb running MiXCR on the reads. The sample carries more than 350,000 distinct CDR3 sequences, roughly 30% recorded once. The material sequenced was PBMCs. These TCRs come from a human donor in good health (CMV status not recorded). Some clones in this sample may be carry-over from other donors' samples. Both conserved end residues are part of each CDR3. D genes are given only for firm matches. Rows may omit the clone size; those that give it use once, few, many or a size class.

V gene	D gene	J gene	clone size	CDR3 DNA	CDR3 protein
TRBV12-3/TRBV12-4	TRBD1	TRBJ2-4	few	TGTGCCAGCAGTACCATCACAGGGGGGAACATTCAGTACTTC	CASSTITGGNIQYF
TRBV7-9	-	TRBJ1-2	-	TGTGCCAGCAGCTTATTCTCATCGGCCAACTATGGCTACACCTTC	CASSLFSSANYGYTF
TRBV2	TRBD1	TRBJ1-6	-	TGTGCCAGCAGGGAACAGGGGGCCTATAATTCACCCCTCCACTTT	CASREQGAYNSPLHF
TRBV4-3	TRBD2	TRBJ2-3	few	TGCGCCAGCAGCCAGAGATCAGGAGGCGGGAGTACGCAGTATTTT	CASSQRSGGGSTQYF
TRBV25-1	-	TRBJ1-4	-	TGTGCCAGCAGTGATCACACCTCAGATGAAAAACTGTTTTTT	CASSDHTSDEKLFF
TRBV28	-	TRBJ2-7	-	TGTGCCAGCAGTTTTCTAACCTACGAGCAGTACTTC	CASSFLTYEQYF
TRBV7-2	TRBD1	TRBJ2-4	many	TGTGCCAGCAGAGGGGGACAGCCGAAAAACATTCAGTACTTC	CASRGGQPKNIQYF
TRBV12-3/TRBV12-4	TRBD2	TRBJ2-1	few	TGTGCCAGCAGCCTGGGACTAGCGAACTACAATGAGCAGTTCTTC	CASSLGLANYNEQFF
TRBV5-5	-	TRBJ2-7	few	TGTGCCAGCAGCTTGAATAACTACGAGCAGTACTTC	CASSLNNYEQYF
TRBV2	TRBD1	TRBJ2-7	few	TGTGCCAGCAGTGAGGACAGGGTTCACGAGCAGTACTTC	CASSEDRVHEQYF
TRBV7-2	TRBD1	TRBJ2-1	many	TGTGCCAGCAGCTTAGTAGAGACAGGGGGAAATGAGCAGTTCTTC	CASSLVETGGNEQFF
TRBV6-2/TRBV6-3	-	TRBJ2-5	many	TGTGCCAGCAGTTACTGGGAGACCCAGTACTTC	CASSYWETQYF
TRBV6-5	TRBD1	TRBJ1-1	-	TGTGCCAGCAGTCGTGGGGACAGACATAACACTGAAGCTTTCTTT	CASSRGDRHNTEAFF
TRBV7-2	TRBD2	TRBJ2-3	-	TGTGCCAGCAGCAACGGGGGGGGAACAGATACGCAGTATTTT	CASSNGGGTDTQYF
TRBV7-9	TRBD1	TRBJ2-1	-	TGTGCCAGCAGCTCCCCGATAAACAGGGGAGATGAGCAGTTCTTC	CASSSPINRGDEQFF
TRBV27	-	TRBJ2-7	-	TGTGCCAGCAGCCGGGGCCAGGGACAATACTACGAGCAGTACTTC	CASSRGQGQYYEQYF
TRBV9	-	TRBJ2-3	-	TGTGCCAGCAGCGTCCCCTTCGGACAGCCGACGACTAGCACAGATACGCAGTATTTT	CASSVPFGQPTTSTDTQYF
TRBV15	-	TRBJ1-2	-	TGTGCCACCAGCAGAGTGGGAGGGGGAAACTCGAACTATGGCTACACCTTC	CATSRVGGGNSNYGYTF
TRBV6-1	TRBD2	TRBJ2-7	-	TGTGCCAGCTTTGGTAGCGGGGGTTCCTACGAGCAGTACTTC	CASFGSGGSYEQYF
TRBV7-3	-	TRBJ2-2	-	TGTGCCAGCAGCTTATTACCCAGTTCGAACACCGGGGAGCTGTTTTTT	CASSLLPSSNTGELFF
TRBV6-1	-	TRBJ1-6	few	TGTGCCAGCAGTACCGACAGGATCAACTCACCCCTCCACTTT	CASSTDRINSPLHF
TRBV28	-	TRBJ1-2	few	TGTGCCAGCAGCGTGGACAGTACCTCCTATGGCTACACCTTC	CASSVDSTSYGYTF
TRBV12-3/TRBV12-4	-	TRBJ2-5	few	TGTGCCAGCAGTCCCCCCGGGACACCTAAAGAGACCCAGTACTTC	CASSPPGTPKETQYF
TRBV4-3	-	TRBJ1-2	few	TGCGCCAGCAGCCAAGAGCGGGGGGGGGTCTATGGCTACACCTTC	CASSQERGGVYGYTF
TRBV20-1	TRBD1	TRBJ1-3	-	TGCAGTGCCGCCCAAGGGGACAGGGGATTTGGAAACACCATATATTTT	CSAAQGDRGFGNTIYF
TRBV7-2	-	TRBJ1-2	many	TGTGCCAGCAGCCCCTTCGGGGAGGATGGCTACACCTTC	CASSPFGEDGYTF
TRBV7-9	-	TRBJ2-2	few	TGTGCCAGCAGCTTGATAGGGGTTACCGGGGAGCTGTTTTTT	CASSLIGVTGELFF
TRBV5-1	-	TRBJ2-6	-	TGCGCCAGCAGCTTGGCCGGAAGGGCCTCTGGGGCCAACGTCCTGACTTTC	CASSLAGRASGANVLTF
TRBV12-3/TRBV12-4	-	TRBJ1-2	-	TGTGCCAGCAGCCCCTCGGAGGTCATCTATGGCTACACCTTC	CASSPSEVIYGYTF
TRBV7-2	-	TRBJ2-7	-	TGTGCCAGCAGCTTGGGAGCCTGGGGCTACGAACAGTACTTC	CASSLGAWGYEQYF
TRBV3-1	-	TRBJ2-3	-	TGTGCCAGCAGCCCTGATGGGGGCGGGGGTGGGGCAGATACGCAGTATTTT	CASSPDGGGGGADTQYF
TRBV5-8	TRBD2	TRBJ2-1	few	TGTGCCAGCAGGCGGGGGAGCTCCTACAATGAGCAGTTCTTC	CASRRGSSYNEQFF
TRBV7-2	-	TRBJ2-7	-	TGTGCCAGCAGCTTAGCTCGGTCAGGGAGCTTCAACGAGCAGTACTTC	CASSLARSGSFNEQYF
TRBV28	-	TRBJ1-5	-	TGTGCCAGCGCTAGGGGGGGGTGGCTCAATCAGCCCCAGCATTTT	CASARGGWLNQPQHF
TRBV11-2	TRBD2	TRBJ2-3	many	TGTGCCAGCAGCTCCCAGCGGGGGGGAACAGATACGCAGTATTTT	CASSSQRGGTDTQYF
TRBV12-5	-	TRBJ2-1	-	TGTGCTAGTGGTCGCGGAACTCGTGACAATGAGCAGTTCTTC	CASGRGTRDNEQFF
TRBV2	-	TRBJ2-1	few	TGTGCCAGCAGTGATCCGGGGGTGCAGTTCTTC	CASSDPGVQFF